The source of this T cell receptor (beta chain) is a study of blood T cell repertoires in COVID-19. Study-wide background: From the United States, Italy and Spain came samples of acute and convalescent COVID-19. Sources were T cells, B-cell-depleted T cells, or PBMCs; the material itself was cDNA or gDNA.

The V gene's germline CDR1 is MGHRA and CDR2 YSYEKL. This CDR3 contains 13 residues. J lost 11 bases, V lost 4 bases, and 4 bases had no gene match. Original handling: Reference gene primer amplification yielded estimated nucleated cell counts. Only in-frame clones appear in the TCRdb table, and some are missing; sequencing was by immunoSEQ multiplex PCR. That table gives V, J and clone size, and the DNA gave D and trimming. The sample carries more than 85,000 clones, 85% to 90% recorded once. The TCR originated in a human donor in a cohort sampled during active COVID-19. The chain has TRBV4-1 and TRBJ2-1; 11 nucleotides match TRBD2. The sequenced material came from peripheral blood. CDR3 sequence: CASSPGTSGQQFF. DNA of the CDR3: TGCGCCAGCAGCCCTGGGACTAGCGGTCAGCAGTTCTTC.